This TCR beta chain was obtained from a study of cytomegalovirus exposure and HLA in healthy donors. General study findings and limits: Cytomegalovirus association was listed for approximately 160 TCR beta chains. Clusters of TCRs from the first cohort tended to co-occur in the 95 to 150 validation repertoires (as a later analysis found).

Data came from immunoSEQ multiplex PCR; TCRdb stores just in-frame clones and leaves some out. In the table there are 150,000 to 180,000 clones, about 86% of which are singletons. Separate from the roughly 610-subject first cohort, the approximately 120-subject validation cohort was the one that the donors belonged to. A note on this clone: What it binds is unknown.

The material sequenced was PBMCs. This receptor was obtained from a human donor in good health.

CDR3 in DNA: TGTGCCAGCAGCGACCGGGTATTCTCTGGAAACACCATATATTTT. This sequence encodes CASSDRVFSGNTIYF. The chain recombines TRBV9 with TRBJ1-3, with D unresolved. The germline V gene has CDR1 SGDLS and CDR2 YYNGEE. V lost 3 bases to trimming and J lost 0 bases, with 10 bases between them. The CDR3 is 15 amino acids.